This T cell receptor beta chain was found in a study of T cells expressing NK-cell markers. In the study overall: Cells sorted as CD3+CD56+NKG2C+, CD3+CD56+NKG2C- and CD3+CD56-NKG2C+ T cells supplied the TCR beta repertoires. Seven of the eight sequenced donors were HCMV-seropositive; one was seronegative. Points from the study as a whole: Roughly 6 donors had dominant NKG2C+ clonotypes that comprised about 1.0-8% of their CD8+ T cells. Once again these clonotypes came out on top in the CD3+CD56-NKG2C+ fraction of a handful of donors.

A remark on this clonotype: Its antigen remains unidentified.

Using the 5' RACE reads, TCRdb records one entry per CDR3 protein without DNA. The sample table includes some 450,000 distinct CDR3 sequences. The CDR3 is made up of 13 amino acids. This TCR was sampled from a woman between 18 and 70 years old in good health. The chain is built from TRBV12-3 or TRBV12-4 and TRBJ1-2; without DNA, the TCRdb call of TRBD1 cannot be checked. The specimen was blood T cells: a sorted CD56 or NKG2C T cell subset, CD4+ or CD8+ T cells, or bulk PBMC T cells (not recorded which). The CDR3 loop is CASSRQGNYGYTF.